This TCR beta chain was sequenced for a study of OX40 agonist ivuxolimab in advanced cancers. Germline V CDR1 and CDR2: SEHNR, FQNEAQ (reference sequence). The CDR3 contains 16 residues. V was pared by 5 bases and J by 4 bases, with 8 bases of the junction left unmatched. Comments on this clone: Its antigen is as yet unknown.

Blood was sampled at baseline, cycle 4 day 1, and cycle 7 day 1. Broader study findings: No determination was made of the antigen specificity of the expanded peripheral T cells. Blood T cells, both CD4+ and CD8+, expanded clonally by week 6 at 0.1 to 3.0 mg/kg.

TCRdb's table, derived via immunoSEQ multiplex PCR, lists solely in-frame clones and lacks some. This sample has about 59,000 clones; 82% occur once, and the top ten carry roughly 0.53%. The specimen was CD4+ or CD8+ T cells sorted from blood, collected in a trial of the OX40 agonist ivuxolimab. The rearrangement links TRBV7-9 to TRBJ2-1, with 10 bases matching TRBD2. The TCR originated in an adult with an advanced solid tumor such as melanoma, head and neck, liver or kidney cancer. CDR3 nucleotides: TGTGCCAGCAGCCAAGTCCTAGCGGGAGAGTACAATGAGCAGTTCTTC. It translates to CASSQVLAGEYNEQFF.